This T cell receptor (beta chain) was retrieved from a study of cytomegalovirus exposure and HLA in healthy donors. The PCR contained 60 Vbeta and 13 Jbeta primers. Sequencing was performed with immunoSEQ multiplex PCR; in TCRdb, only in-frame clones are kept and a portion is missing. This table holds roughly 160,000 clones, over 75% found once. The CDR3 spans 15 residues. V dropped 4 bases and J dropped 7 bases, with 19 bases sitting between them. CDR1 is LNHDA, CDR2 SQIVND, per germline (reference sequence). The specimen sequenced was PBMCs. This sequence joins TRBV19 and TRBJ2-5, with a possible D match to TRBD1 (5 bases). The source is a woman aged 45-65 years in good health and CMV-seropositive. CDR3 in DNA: TGTGCCAGTAGTAGCGGACAAGGTTCAGGCAGGACCCAGTACTTC. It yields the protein CASSSGQGSGRTQYF.